The 7 T cell receptor beta chains in this list originate from one sample, sequenced in a study of cytomegalovirus exposure and HLA in healthy donors. PCR primers comprised 60 Vbeta and 13 Jbeta primers. TCRdb keeps only in-frame clones here, not all; method: immunoSEQ multiplex PCR. Here the sample spans around 180,000 clones, approximately 81% being singletons. The specimen was PBMCs. The receptors derive from a boy aged 2 to 10 in good health and CMV-seronegative.

Only one count was recorded for this clone. The rearrangement uses TRBV19 and TRBJ2-7, with D maybe TRBD2 (6 bases). This CDR3 has 14 amino acids. Germline loops: CDR1 LNHDA, CDR2 SQIVND (reference sequence). Deletions cut 9 bases from V and 3 bases from J, with 18 bases between. The chain's CDR3 is CASWARDWHYEQYF. In DNA form, the CDR3 reads TGTGCCAGCTGGGCACGGGACTGGCACTACGAGCAGTACTTC.

The rearrangement uses TRBV12-5 and TRBJ2-1; 10 bases align to TRBD1. The CDR3 loop spans 11 amino acids. The trim removed 3 bases at V and 15 bases at J, leaving 2 bases unmatched. Per germline, CDR1 LGHNT and CDR2 FRNRAP. The CDR3 is CASGLGDRGFF. In DNA, the CDR3 is TGTGCTAGTGGTTTAGGGGACAGGGGGTTCTTC.

This chain connects TRBV30 to TRBJ2-3, with 8 positions matching TRBD2. Germline V gene data show CDR1 as GTSNPN and CDR2 as SVGIG (reference sequence). The trim removed 3 bases at V and 0 bases at J, leaving 2 bases unmatched. The CDR3 spans 14 residues. Written as DNA, the CDR3 is TGTGCCTGGAGACCTAGCGGGAGCACAGATACGCAGTATTTT. It yields the protein CAWRPSGSTDTQYF.

The genes are TRBV2 and TRBJ1-2; D is uncertain. Per germline, CDR1 SNHLY and CDR2 FYNNEI. Trimming removed 3 bases at V and 4 bases at J, with 18 bases between. The CDR3 has 16 amino acids. CDR3: CASSDIFGNGFYGYTF. Here the CDR3 DNA reads TGTGCCAGCAGTGATATATTCGGGAACGGCTTCTATGGCTACACCTTC.

V usage is TRBV18 and J usage is TRBJ2-7; 9 nucleotides agree with TRBD1. With V trimmed by 3 bases and J by 3 bases, 6 bases remained unmatched. From germline, CDR1 is KGHSH and CDR2 LQKENI. The CDR3 contains 15 residues. The chain's CDR3 is CASSPQPGQGYEQYF. The DNA for the CDR3 is TGTGCCAGCTCACCCCAACCGGGACAGGGCTACGAGCAGTACTTC. Looking up the rest from reference TRBV18 and TRBJ2-7 gives the full variable domain: NAGVMQNPRHLVRRRGQEARLRCSPMKGHSHVYWYRQLPEEGLKFMVYLQKENIIDESGMPKERFSAEFPKEGPSILRIQQVVRGDSAAYFCASSPQPGQGYEQYFGPGTRLTVT.

The V call is TRBV6-5, the J call TRBJ1-1; 10 positions match TRBD1. The length of the CDR3 is 16 residues. J lost 3 bases, V lost 2 bases, and 6 bases had no gene match. Germline loops: CDR1 MNHEY, CDR2 SVGAGI. CDR3 nucleotides: TGTGCCAGCAGTTACCGGGACAGGGGAGTAGACACTGAAGCTTTCTTT. Translation: CASSYRDRGVDTEAFF.

The V and J genes are TRBV5-6 and TRBJ2-5; 7 nucleotides match TRBD1. The ends lost 4 bases at V and 5 bases at J; junction bases unmatched: 8. CDR3 length equals 14 residues. Germline CDR1 and CDR2: SGHDT and YYEEEE. CDR3 DNA sequence: TGTGCCAGCAGCCGGACAGGCTCTCGGGAGACCCAGTACTTC. It encodes CASSRTGSRETQYF.